This TCR beta chain came from a study of blood T cell repertoires in COVID-19 (TCRdb year 2020). For the wider study: Samples from collaborators originated in the United States, Italy and Spain and spanned both the acute and convalescent phases of COVID-19. Subjects who had been exposed to COVID-19, were actively infected with it, or had recovered from it provided the deeply sampled blood TCRbeta repertoires that made up the dataset. The prospective study material was composed of cDNA or gDNA derived from T cells, B-cell-depleted T cells, or PBMCs. Where available, HLA class I and class II types were obtained from metadata supplied by the sample provider rather than from assay-based typing. The sample metadata nearly always contained a de-identified subject ID, COVID-19 status, age in years and sex. Samples came from the ongoing ImmuneRACE study (first 160 participants) plus 1,254 subjects from 6 global collaborators. A freely available public database, intended as a resource for researchers studying the immune response to SARS-CoV-2, is where the repertoires were released. Summary of the overall study and its limitations: The amount of clinical and demographic metadata varied by source and participant and was provided uncurated.

Ten or more counts support this clone. Its cognate antigen has yet to be identified. Base qualities are not provided; no much larger clone lies one nucleotide away. CDR1 SGHAT and CDR2 FQNNGV are derived from the germline V gene. Spanning cysteine to phenylalanine, the CDR3 consists of 18 amino acids. CDR3 DNA is the only sequence kept; it has 54 bases, read in frame from the first base. V is pared back by 4 bases and J by 1 base, with 20 bases lying between the germline termini. In Seattle, one collaborating source enrolled patients while the infection was active and tracked those patients longitudinally over the course of disease. Whole blood was collected in K2EDTA tubes by collaborating institutions according to the institutions' own protocols. For TCRbeta analysis, collaborators shipped samples as frozen whole blood, isolated PBMCs, or DNA extracted from either of those sample types. The immunoSEQ Assay, a bias-controlled multiplex PCR, was used to amplify TCRbeta CDR3 regions from genomic DNA. Per the authors' processing: Within the assay, amplification of reference gene primers was used to estimate how many nucleated cells each sample contained. Sequence reads were collapsed and filtered to measure the absolute abundance of every unique TCRbeta CDR3 rearrangement. For each sample, productive Simpson clonality was calculated by taking the square root of Simpson's diversity index across productive rearrangements. The table comes from immuneACCESS by way of TCRdb, which keeps in-frame sequences with V and J called. Part of the clones is missing from these tables; in studies checked, under half for an unresolved V gene and the rest for unknown reasons. The V and J calls and clone size were taken over from that table, and D and trimming were inferred from the DNA. Within this sample are roughly 320,000 clones, with nearly 90% of them counted one time only. The ten top clones hold 1.5% to 2% of the sample.

The receptor's source is a woman aged 25-40 years with COVID-19, enrolled during active disease. The sample taken for sequencing was peripheral blood. The sequence links TRBV11-2 to TRBJ2-1, and possibly TRBD2, on 6 matching bases. CDR3 protein: CASSSLRSGPLSYNEQFF. The bases read TGTGCCAGCAGCTCCCTCCGAAGCGGGCCCCTTTCCTACAATGAGCAGTTCTTC.